This TCR beta chain is from a study of identifying expanded T cells in peripheral blood. The study, taken as a whole, reports: Clone count variance between approximately two-week samples rose with total template count.

As to this clone: Its antigen is not identified.

Clones were read by immunoSEQ multiplex PCR, and TCRdb kept only the in-frame ones, dropping some. Of 55,000 to 80,000 clones listed, approximately 80% were seen once; the top ten hold about 20%. No infections or other immune events were documented during collection. This CDR3 comprises 15 residues. CDR1 is MNHNY and CDR2 is SVGAGI in the germline V gene (reference sequence). Trimming removed 5 bases from V and 0 bases from J, with 11 bases in between. This clonotype originated in a person aged 18-70 years in good health. Source material: blood. V and J are TRBV6-6 and TRBJ1-5, with D tentatively TRBD1 (6 bases). CDR3 sequence: CASSRTEYSNQPQHF. CDR3 DNA sequence: TGTGCCAGCAGTAGGACAGAGTATAGCAATCAGCCCCAGCATTTT.